Below are 7 T cell receptor beta chains sequenced from a single sample in a study of cytomegalovirus exposure and HLA in healthy donors. Amplification used 60 Vbeta primers and 13 Jbeta primers. Sequencing was performed with immunoSEQ multiplex PCR; in TCRdb, only in-frame clones are kept and a portion is missing. The sample gives 150,000 to 200,000 clones, roughly 80% of which show up once; roughly 1.4% is in the top ten. The material sequenced was PBMCs. These receptors all stem from a man in his forties or fifties in good health and CMV-seronegative.

The chain has TRBV25-1 and TRBJ1-4; D call uncertain. The CDR3 is 14 amino acids. Germline CDR1 and CDR2: MGHDK and SYGVNS. Trimming removed 2 bases from V and 4 bases from J, with 8 bases in between. CDR3 sequence (DNA): TGTGCCAGCAGTGAAGCCGGGGATAATGAAAAACTGTTTTTT. Amino acids: CASSEAGDNEKLFF. The variable domain in full, with the rest retrieved from reference TRBV25-1 and TRBJ1-4, is EADIYQTPRYLVIGTGKKITLECSQTMGHDKMYWYQQDPGMELHLIHYSYGVNSTEKGDLSSESTVSRIRTEHFPLTLESARPSHTSQYLCASSEAGDNEKLFFGSGTQLSVL.

This chain uses TRBV25-1 with TRBJ1-6, with 7 bases fitting TRBD1. The CDR3 consists of 13 residues. Germline CDR1 reads MGHDK; CDR2 reads SYGVNS. V lost 10 bases and J lost 6; bases outside the gene matches: 6. The chain's CDR3 is CATRDSFNSPLHF. The CDR3 DNA reads TGTGCCACCCGGGACAGTTTTAATTCACCCCTCCACTTT.

The chain carries TRBV5-8 and TRBJ2-1, with 8 positions matching TRBD2. In germline, CDR1 is SGHTS, CDR2 YDEGEE. V shed 0 bases, J shed 5 bases, and the junction held 1 base outside the gene matches. This CDR3 comprises 14 residues. The CDR3 is CASSLAGGDNEQFF. DNA of the CDR3: TGTGCCAGCAGCTTGGCGGGGGGGGACAATGAGCAGTTCTTC.

V is TRBV5-1 and J is TRBJ2-3; D possibly corresponds to TRBD1 (5 bases). V shed 4 bases and J shed 2 bases, with 8 bases lying between them. Germline V CDR1 and CDR2: SGHRS, YFSETQ. The CDR3 contains 13 residues. The CDR3 sequence is CASSAGFTDTQYF. CDR3 in DNA: TGCGCCAGCAGCGCAGGGTTCACAGATACGCAGTATTTT.

This rearrangement joins TRBV6-1 to TRBJ2-2; 8 bases match TRBD1. Looked up from germline, CDR1 is MNHNS and CDR2 is SASEGT. The junction had 10 bases not matched to a gene; V was cut back by 6 bases and J by 4 bases. The CDR3 sequence is 16 residues long. The CDR3 reads CASSELDRAGTGELFF. The CDR3 DNA reads as TGTGCCAGCAGCGAACTGGACAGGGCCGGCACCGGGGAGCTGTTTTTT.

The CDR3 loop is CASSPGGESDEQYF. The CDR3 coding sequence is TGCGCCAGCAGCCCGGGTGGGGAGAGCGACGAGCAGTACTTC. V usage is TRBV4-3 and J usage is TRBJ2-7, with D possibly TRBD2 on 5 matching bases. V gave up 4 bases and J gave up 5 bases, with 15 bases separating them. In germline, CDR1 is LGHNA, CDR2 YSLEER. The CDR3 loop spans 14 amino acids.

This rearrangement joins TRBV28 to TRBJ1-4; unclear D gene. Germline lookup yields CDR1 MDHEN and CDR2 SYDVKM. The CDR3 has 15 amino acids. Trimming shortened V by 3 bases and J by 0 bases, and 8 bases separated the two germline ends. The CDR3 sequence is CASSFGVTTNEKLFF. The CDR3 nucleotides read TGTGCCAGCAGTTTCGGTGTTACAACTAATGAAAAACTGTTTTTT. The full variable domain, completed using reference TRBV28 and TRBJ1-4, is DVKVTQSSRYLVKRTGEKVFLECVQDMDHENMFWYRQDPGLGLRLIYFSYDVKMKEKGDIPEGYSVSREKKERFSLILESASTNQTSMYLCASSFGVTTNEKLFFGSGTQLSVL.